This T cell receptor beta chain was obtained from a study of T cell clusters in autoimmune cytopenias. TRB rearrangements were amplified by touch-down multiplex PCR with mixed TRB-A/B primers. With the multiplex PCR reads reprocessed, TCRdb shows one record per CDR3 protein and no DNA. The sample features about 7,100 distinct CDR3 sequences, with roughly a tenth in its top ten. Each sample's input was 250 to 300 ng genomic DNA, 38,000 or so genome equivalents. The CDR3 runs 14 residues. In addition, the sample was reused for a study of T cell repertoires in aging, cancer and after chemotherapy. Turning to that study: In cancer patients, declining TCR diversity with age involved lost richness and lost evenness.

Sequencing was performed on peripheral blood. V usage is TRBV12-3 or TRBV12-4 and J usage is TRBJ2-1; TCRdb returns TRBD1, unconfirmable since there is no DNA. The TCR comes from a human donor in good health. CDR3 amino acids: CASLWQGSYNEQFF.